This T cell receptor beta chain comes out of a study of cytomegalovirus exposure and HLA in healthy donors. Study as a whole: A previous analysis identified around 120 million unique TCR beta sequences derived from 180 million or so T cells.

The V and J ends lost 2 bases and 2 bases respectively, with 6 bases between them. Germline values: CDR1 KGHSH, CDR2 LQKENI. This CDR3 comprises 13 residues. Both 60 Vbeta primers and 13 Jbeta primers went into the PCR. TCRdb's copy holds only in-frame clones and misses some; the assay was immunoSEQ multiplex PCR. Of 200,000 to 250,000 clones in the sample, more than 70% are singletons; the top ten hold around 1.4%. Whole-study findings and limits: Later, an analysis showed that TCR beta chains associated with HLA were more clonally expanded than others that were equally common. A previous analysis found most TCR beta V segments productive roughly 90% or roughly 30% of the time.

Worth noting for this clone: As yet, its antigen is unknown.

The sample consisted of PBMCs. This rearrangement joins TRBV18 to TRBJ1-2; D might be TRBD1 (5 bases). The sequence derives from a human donor in good health. This CDR3 is CASSPAGNYGYTF. The DNA for the CDR3 is TGTGCCAGCTCACCAGCAGGGAACTATGGCTACACCTTC.